This T cell receptor beta chain emerged from a study of early T cells in non-severe SARS-CoV-2 infection. One entry per CDR3 protein results from TCRdb running MiXCR on the 5' RACE reads. Altogether about 64,000 distinct CDR3 sequences are present, about 11% being singletons, with the ten largest covering about 2.7%. The CDR3 has 11 amino acids. In germline, CDR1 is DFQATT, CDR2 SNEGSKA (reference sequence). Deletions cut 2 bases from V and 3 bases from J, with 4 bases between. The chain combines TRBV20-1 with TRBJ2-5; no clear D. Sequencing was performed on whole blood, taken at baseline. The receptor's source is an adult who was a healthcare worker with PCR-confirmed SARS-CoV-2 infection or an uninfected control (not recorded which). The CDR3 DNA reads as TGCAGTGCTAGAAGGGAAGAGACCCAGTACTTC. It codes for CSARREETQYF.